These T cell receptor beta chains were read from a single sample in a study of CD8 T cells in ankylosing spondylitis. TCRdb redid the calling of the 5' RACE reads with MiXCR, one entry per CDR3 protein. This repertoire shows about 220,000 distinct CDR3 sequences, over 9.5% found once; its top ten account for roughly 23%. The sample consisted of blood, either unsorted or a sorted T cell fraction (not recorded which). These receptors originate from a male donor with ankylosing spondylitis or in good health (not recorded which). The CDR3 runs from the conserved cysteine through the conserved F or W. A D gene is named only where the DNA matches it firmly. Rows give clone size only sometimes, using once, few, many, or a class for an expanded clone.

j_call v_call clone_size d_call cdr3_aa cdr3_nt
TRBJ2-1 TRBV12-3/TRBV12-4 . TRBD2 CASRPRRGTYNEQFF TGTGCCAGCAGACCGAGGCGGGGGACTTACAATGAGCAGTTCTTC
TRBJ2-3 TRBV29-1 few . CSAYSPDTQYF TGCAGCGCCTACTCTCCCGATACGCAGTATTTT
TRBJ2-7 TRBV18 many . CASSPGLVEDTYEQYF TGTGCCAGCTCACCAGGCCTCGTGGAGGACACCTACGAGCAGTACTTC
TRBJ1-3 TRBV9 many . CASSLWGADGNTIYF TGTGCCAGCAGCCTGTGGGGGGCTGATGGAAACACCATATATTTT
TRBJ1-6 TRBV12-3/TRBV12-4 few TRBD1 CASSYGQGGSPLHF TGTGCCAGCAGCTACGGACAGGGAGGATCACCCCTCCACTTT
TRBJ2-1 TRBV19 few . CASSMAGIGYEQFF TGTGCCAGTAGTATGGCAGGGATTGGGTATGAGCAGTTCTTC
TRBJ1-1 TRBV28 . . CASSLGVKHTEVFF TGTGCCAGCAGTTTAGGGGTGAAGCACACTGAAGTTTTCTTT
TRBJ2-7 TRBV9 many . CASSAHEGRNYEQYF TGTGCCAGCAGCGCCCACGAGGGGAGGAACTACGAGCAGTACTTC
TRBJ2-2 TRBV6-1 . TRBD2 CASSRGTSGAGELFF TGTGCCAGCAGCCGAGGGACTAGCGGGGCCGGGGAGCTGTTTTTT
TRBJ2-7 TRBV5-1 many TRBD1 CASSRDSQMSYEQYF TGCGCCAGCAGTCGGGACAGCCAAATGTCCTACGAGCAGTACTTC
TRBJ2-2 TRBV5-6 many . CASTDLPGELFF TGTGCCAGCACTGATCTCCCCGGGGAGCTGTTTTTT
TRBJ1-5 TRBV28 few . CASSLLDGSRYQPQHF TGTGCCAGCAGTTTATTGGACGGATCCCGGTATCAGCCCCAGCATTTT
TRBJ2-1 TRBV3-1 many TRBD1 CASSQEQGAIYNEQFF TGTGCCAGCAGCCAAGAACAGGGGGCCATCTACAATGAGCAGTTCTTC
TRBJ1-1 TRBV14 many . CASSTRVVPAAEAFF TGTGCCAGCAGCACCCGGGTGGTACCGGCCGCTGAAGCTTTCTTT
TRBJ2-2 TRBV7-9 few . CASSLSHTGELFF TGTGCCAGCAGCTTAAGTCACACCGGGGAGCTGTTTTTT
TRBJ2-6 TRBV6-2/TRBV6-3 many . CASSYGIDSGANVLTF TGTGCCAGCAGTTACGGGATAGACTCTGGGGCCAACGTCCTGACTTTC
TRBJ1-1 TRBV20-1 many . CSARDIGQGGGEAFF TGCAGTGCTAGAGATATAGGACAAGGTGGGGGAGAAGCTTTCTTT
TRBJ1-1 TRBV27 many . CASSPHPLGATEAFF TGTGCCAGCAGTCCCCACCCTCTGGGGGCAACTGAAGCTTTCTTT
TRBJ2-5 TRBV20-1 once TRBD1 CSATETGGALETQYF TGCAGTGCAACCGAGACAGGGGGGGCCCTCGAGACCCAGTACTTC
TRBJ2-5 TRBV7-2 . TRBD2 CASSRPTGGLQETQYF TGTGCCAGCAGCCGCCCGACGGGAGGGCTACAAGAGACCCAGTACTTC
TRBJ1-5 TRBV12-3/TRBV12-4 many . CASSFGNQPQHF TGTGCCAGCAGTTTTGGAAATCAGCCCCAGCATTTT
TRBJ2-3 TRBV7-8 many . CASSLDRLGSTDTQYF TGTGCCAGCAGCTTAGACCGACTAGGGAGCACAGATACGCAGTATTTT
TRBJ2-2 TRBV5-1 . TRBD1 CASSTHRGRTGELFF TGCGCCAGCAGCACTCACAGGGGGCGGACCGGGGAGCTGTTTTTT
TRBJ2-1 TRBV7-3 few . CASSLAPGVLGNEQFF TGTGCCAGCAGCTTGGCCCCGGGGGTACTTGGCAATGAGCAGTTCTTC
TRBJ1-2 TRBV2 few . CASRAGNYGYTF TGTGCCAGCCGGGCGGGAAACTATGGCTACACCTTC
TRBJ1-2 TRBV12-3/TRBV12-4 . . CASSLGTNYGYTF TGTGCCAGCAGTTTAGGAACTAACTATGGCTACACCTTC
TRBJ2-2 TRBV5-1 many . CASSLDAVGELFF TGCGCCAGCAGCTTGGATGCAGTTGGGGAGCTGTTTTTT
TRBJ1-1 TRBV5-1 many . CASSFNFGGAGTEAFF TGCGCCAGCAGCTTTAACTTTGGGGGCGCGGGCACTGAAGCTTTCTTT
TRBJ2-7 TRBV7-8 many TRBD1 CASSWGQSSYEQYF TGTGCCAGCAGCTGGGGACAGAGCTCCTACGAGCAGTACTTC
TRBJ2-5 TRBV5-6 many TRBD1 CASSLGRTGDQETQYF TGTGCCAGCAGCTTGGGGCGCACAGGGGATCAAGAGACCCAGTACTTC
TRBJ2-5 TRBV12-5 . TRBD2 CASGYGLAGGLETQYF TGTGCTAGTGGGTATGGACTAGCGGGGGGGCTGGAGACCCAGTACTTC
TRBJ2-3 TRBV5-1 many . CASSPRGDLPDTQYF TGCGCCAGCAGCCCGAGGGGGGATTTGCCAGATACGCAGTATTTT
TRBJ1-1 TRBV20-1 many . CSANPTGYAEAFF TGCAGTGCCAACCCAACAGGGTACGCTGAAGCTTTCTTT
TRBJ1-1 TRBV20-1 many . CSARAPGWGNTEAFF TGCAGTGCTAGGGCGCCAGGGTGGGGAAACACTGAAGCTTTCTTT
TRBJ2-1 TRBV6-5 many TRBD2 CASSFGLAGTLQQFF TGTGCCAGCAGTTTTGGACTAGCGGGGACACTTCAGCAGTTCTTC
TRBJ1-3 TRBV7-9 many . CASSLVGSSGNTIYF TGTGCCAGCAGCTTAGTGGGTAGCTCTGGAAACACCATATATTTT
TRBJ1-6 TRBV14 many . CASSSGVGSYNSPLHF TGTGCCAGCAGCAGCGGCGTCGGGTCCTATAATTCACCCCTCCACTTT
TRBJ1-6 TRBV5-5 many TRBD1 CASSWGQAENNSPLHF TGTGCCAGCAGCTGGGGACAGGCGGAAAATAATTCACCCCTCCACTTT
TRBJ2-3 TRBV11-1 many . CASSYRERDAQYF TGTGCCAGCAGCTACAGGGAGCGGGACGCGCAGTATTTT
TRBJ2-3 TRBV20-1 many . CSAPNLNRGATDTQYF TGCAGTGCTCCTAACCTCAATAGGGGGGCGACAGATACGCAGTATTTT
TRBJ2-1 TRBV29-1 many . CSAASLDEQFF TGCAGCGCCGCTTCCTTAGATGAGCAGTTCTTC
TRBJ2-7 TRBV5-1 many . CASSPRRGSHEQYF TGCGCCAGCAGCCCTCGGAGGGGCTCCCACGAGCAGTACTTC
TRBJ1-1 TRBV16 . . CASSQSWQENTEAFF TGTGCCAGCAGCCAATCGTGGCAGGAGAACACTGAAGCTTTCTTT
TRBJ2-3 TRBV7-9 . TRBD1 CASSWDSSTDTQYF TGTGCCAGCAGCTGGGACAGCAGCACAGATACGCAGTATTTT
TRBJ2-4 TRBV20-1 many TRBD2 CSASRVAGVGNIQYF TGCAGTGCTAGTCGCGTAGCGGGGGTGGGAAACATTCAGTACTTC
TRBJ2-7 TRBV20-1 . . CSAKGPSSYEQYF TGCAGTGCTAAGGGCCCTAGCTCCTACGAGCAGTACTTC
TRBJ1-3 TRBV7-9 many . CASSLVGASIYF TGTGCCAGCAGCTTAGTCGGGGCGTCCATATATTTT
TRBJ2-1 TRBV20-1 many . CSARDPPSALNEQFF TGCAGTGCTAGAGATCCGCCTTCCGCGTTGAATGAGCAGTTCTTC
TRBJ1-1 TRBV12-3/TRBV12-4 many TRBD1 CASSPGQGRNTEAFF TGTGCCAGCAGCCCCGGACAGGGTAGGAACACTGAAGCTTTCTTT
TRBJ2-7 TRBV12-3/TRBV12-4 few . CASRTVHSYEQYF TGTGCCAGCAGGACTGTTCACTCCTACGAGCAGTACTTC
TRBJ1-4 TRBV5-1 many . CASKEGATNEKLFF TGCGCCAGCAAGGAGGGGGCAACTAATGAAAAACTGTTTTTT
TRBJ2-7 TRBV6-2/TRBV6-3 . TRBD2 CASSHTGLAGGHYEQYF TGTGCCAGCAGCCACACTGGACTAGCGGGGGGGCACTACGAGCAGTACTTC
TRBJ2-2 TRBV2 few TRBD2 CASSDRAGGTGELFF TGTGCCAGCAGTGACCGAGCGGGGGGCACCGGGGAGCTGTTTTTT
TRBJ2-3 TRBV7-2 many . CASTGTTDTQYF TGTGCCAGCACCGGAACTACAGATACGCAGTATTTT